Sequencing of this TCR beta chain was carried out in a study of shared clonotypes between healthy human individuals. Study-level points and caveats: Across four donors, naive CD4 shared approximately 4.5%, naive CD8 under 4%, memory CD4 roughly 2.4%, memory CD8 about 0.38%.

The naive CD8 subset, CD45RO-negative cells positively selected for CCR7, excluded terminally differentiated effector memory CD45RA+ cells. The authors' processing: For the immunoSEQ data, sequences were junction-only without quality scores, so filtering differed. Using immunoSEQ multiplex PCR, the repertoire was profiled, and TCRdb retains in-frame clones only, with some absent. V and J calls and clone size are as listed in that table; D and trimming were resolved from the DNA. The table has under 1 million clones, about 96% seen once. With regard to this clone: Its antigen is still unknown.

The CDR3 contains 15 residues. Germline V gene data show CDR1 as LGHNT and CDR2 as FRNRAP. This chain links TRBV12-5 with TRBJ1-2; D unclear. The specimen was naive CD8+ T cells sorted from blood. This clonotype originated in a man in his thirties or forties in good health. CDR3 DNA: TGTGTTCCTTCCCGCGGAGCATCATTTAACTATGGCTACACCTTC. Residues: CVPSRGASFNYGYTF.